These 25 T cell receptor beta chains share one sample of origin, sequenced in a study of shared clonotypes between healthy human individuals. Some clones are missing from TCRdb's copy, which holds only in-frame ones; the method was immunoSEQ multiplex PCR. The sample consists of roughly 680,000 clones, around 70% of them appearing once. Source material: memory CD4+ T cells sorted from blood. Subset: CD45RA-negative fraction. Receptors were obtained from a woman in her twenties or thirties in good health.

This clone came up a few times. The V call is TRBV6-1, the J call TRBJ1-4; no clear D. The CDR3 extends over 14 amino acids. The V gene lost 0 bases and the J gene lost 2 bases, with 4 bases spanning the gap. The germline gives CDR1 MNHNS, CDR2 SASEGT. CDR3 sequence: CASSEAATNEKLFF. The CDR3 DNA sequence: TGTGCCAGCAGTGAAGCGGCCACTAATGAAAAACTGTTTTTT.

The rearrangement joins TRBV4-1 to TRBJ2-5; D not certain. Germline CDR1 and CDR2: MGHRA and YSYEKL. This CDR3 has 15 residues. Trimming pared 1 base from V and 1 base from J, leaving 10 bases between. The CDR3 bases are TGCGCCAGCAGCCAAGGGTTGGGTATCCAAGAGACCCAGTACTTC. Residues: CASSQGLGIQETQYF.

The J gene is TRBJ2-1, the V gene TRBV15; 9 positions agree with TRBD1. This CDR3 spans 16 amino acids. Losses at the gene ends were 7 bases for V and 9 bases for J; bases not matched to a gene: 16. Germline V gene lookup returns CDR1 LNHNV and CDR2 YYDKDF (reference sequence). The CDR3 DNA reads TGTGCCACCAACCCAGAAGGAGGACAGGGGAGTGGTGAGCAGTTCTTC. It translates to CATNPEGGQGSGEQFF.

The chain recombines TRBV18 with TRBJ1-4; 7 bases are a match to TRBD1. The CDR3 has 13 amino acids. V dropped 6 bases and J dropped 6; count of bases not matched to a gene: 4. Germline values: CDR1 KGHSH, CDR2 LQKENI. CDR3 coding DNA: TGTGCCAGCTCGACAGGGTTGGATGAAAAACTGTTTTTT. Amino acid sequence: CASSTGLDEKLFF.

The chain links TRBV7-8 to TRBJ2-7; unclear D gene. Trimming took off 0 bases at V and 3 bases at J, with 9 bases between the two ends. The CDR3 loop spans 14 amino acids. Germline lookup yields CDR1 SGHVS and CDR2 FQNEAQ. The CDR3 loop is CASSLAFQGYEQYF. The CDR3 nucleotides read TGTGCCAGCAGCTTAGCTTTCCAAGGCTACGAGCAGTACTTC.

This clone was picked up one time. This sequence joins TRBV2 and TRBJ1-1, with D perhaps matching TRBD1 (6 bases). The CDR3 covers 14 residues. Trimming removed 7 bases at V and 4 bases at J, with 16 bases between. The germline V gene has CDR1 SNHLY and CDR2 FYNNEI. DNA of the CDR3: TGTGCCAGCAATGGACAGCTCGGGTCCACTGAAGCTTTCTTT. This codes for CASNGQLGSTEAFF.

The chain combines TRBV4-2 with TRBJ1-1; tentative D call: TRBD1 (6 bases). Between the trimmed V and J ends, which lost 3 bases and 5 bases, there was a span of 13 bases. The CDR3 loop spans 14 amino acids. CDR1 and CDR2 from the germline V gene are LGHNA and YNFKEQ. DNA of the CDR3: TGTGCCAGCAGCCATTCACAGGGAGAAACTGAAGCTTTCTTT. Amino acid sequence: CASSHSQGETEAFF.

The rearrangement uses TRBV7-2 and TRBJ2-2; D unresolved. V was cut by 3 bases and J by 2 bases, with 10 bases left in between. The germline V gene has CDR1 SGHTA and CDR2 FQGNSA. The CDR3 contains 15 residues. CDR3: CASSFAKVNTGELFF. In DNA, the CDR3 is TGTGCCAGCAGCTTCGCGAAAGTTAACACCGGGGAGCTGTTTTTT.

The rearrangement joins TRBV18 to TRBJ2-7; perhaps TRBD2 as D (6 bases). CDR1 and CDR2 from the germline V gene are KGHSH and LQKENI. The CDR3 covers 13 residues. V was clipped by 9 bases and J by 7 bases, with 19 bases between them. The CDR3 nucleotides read TGTGCCAGTCGCGACTCGCGGGAATCGGAGCAGTACTTC. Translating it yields CASRDSRESEQYF. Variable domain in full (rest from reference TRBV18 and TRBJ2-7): NAGVMQNPRHLVRRRGQEARLRCSPMKGHSHVYWYRQLPEEGLKFMVYLQKENIIDESGMPKERFSAEFPKEGPSILRIQQVVRGDSAAYFCASRDSRESEQYFGPGTRLTVT.

CDR3 residues: CASSSIQGWADTQYF. The CDR3 DNA reads TGCGCCAGCAGCTCGATACAGGGTTGGGCAGATACGCAGTATTTT. The rearrangement joins TRBV5-1 to TRBJ2-3; perhaps TRBD1 as D (6 bases). The germline V gene has CDR1 SGHRS and CDR2 YFSETQ. The CDR3 loop spans 15 amino acids. The V end was cut by 3 bases, the J end by 4 bases, with 15 bases between. The full variable domain, in which reference TRBV5-1 and TRBJ2-3 provide the parts outside the CDR3, is KAGVTQTPRYLIKTRGQQVTLSCSPISGHRSVSWYQQTPGQGLQFLFEYFSETQRNKGNFPGRFSGRQFSNSRSEMNVSTLELGDSALYLCASSSIQGWADTQYFGPGTRLTVL.

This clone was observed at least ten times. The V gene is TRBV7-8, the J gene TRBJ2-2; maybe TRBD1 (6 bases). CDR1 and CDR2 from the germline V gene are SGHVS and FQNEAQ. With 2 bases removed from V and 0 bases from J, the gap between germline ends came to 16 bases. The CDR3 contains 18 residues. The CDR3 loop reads CASSLNPGVPTNTGELFF. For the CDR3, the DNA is TGTGCCAGCAGCTTAAACCCAGGGGTCCCGACGAACACCGGGGAGCTGTTTTTT.

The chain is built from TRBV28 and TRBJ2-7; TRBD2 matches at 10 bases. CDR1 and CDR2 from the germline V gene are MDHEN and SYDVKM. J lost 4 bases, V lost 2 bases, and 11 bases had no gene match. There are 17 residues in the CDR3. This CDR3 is CASSLPPPSGSFYEQYF. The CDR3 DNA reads TGTGCCAGCAGTTTACCCCCCCCTAGCGGGAGTTTTTACGAGCAGTACTTC.

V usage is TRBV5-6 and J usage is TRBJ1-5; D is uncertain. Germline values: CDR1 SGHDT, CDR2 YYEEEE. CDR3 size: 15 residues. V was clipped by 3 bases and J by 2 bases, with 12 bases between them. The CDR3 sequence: CASSSTTTGNQPQHF. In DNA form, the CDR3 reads TGTGCCAGCAGCTCAACCACTACAGGCAATCAGCCCCAGCATTTT.

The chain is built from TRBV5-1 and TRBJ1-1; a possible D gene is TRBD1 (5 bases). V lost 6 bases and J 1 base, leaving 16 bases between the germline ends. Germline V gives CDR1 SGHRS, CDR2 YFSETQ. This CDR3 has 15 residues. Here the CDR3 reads CASKVTQGPNTEAFF. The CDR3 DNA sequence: TGCGCCAGCAAAGTCACGCAGGGACCGAACACTGAAGCTTTCTTT.

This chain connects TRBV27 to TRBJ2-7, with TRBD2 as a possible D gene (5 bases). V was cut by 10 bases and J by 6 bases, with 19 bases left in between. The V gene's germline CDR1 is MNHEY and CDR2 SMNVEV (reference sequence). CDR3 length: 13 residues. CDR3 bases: TGTGCCACCCACGGAGGTTTGTTCTCCGAGCAGTACTTC. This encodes CATHGGLFSEQYF.

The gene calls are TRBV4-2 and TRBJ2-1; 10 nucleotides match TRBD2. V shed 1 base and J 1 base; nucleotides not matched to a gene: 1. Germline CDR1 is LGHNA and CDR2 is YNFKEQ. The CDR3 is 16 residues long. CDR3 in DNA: TGTGCCAGCAGCCAAGTTAGCGGGAGGTCCTACAATGAGCAGTTCTTC. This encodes CASSQVSGRSYNEQFF.

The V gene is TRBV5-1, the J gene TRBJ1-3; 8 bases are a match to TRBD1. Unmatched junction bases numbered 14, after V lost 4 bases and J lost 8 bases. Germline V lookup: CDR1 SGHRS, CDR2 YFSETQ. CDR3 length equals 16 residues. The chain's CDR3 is CASSLGLQGAGDTIYF. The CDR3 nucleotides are TGCGCCAGCAGCCTGGGTCTGCAGGGGGCAGGAGACACCATATATTTT.

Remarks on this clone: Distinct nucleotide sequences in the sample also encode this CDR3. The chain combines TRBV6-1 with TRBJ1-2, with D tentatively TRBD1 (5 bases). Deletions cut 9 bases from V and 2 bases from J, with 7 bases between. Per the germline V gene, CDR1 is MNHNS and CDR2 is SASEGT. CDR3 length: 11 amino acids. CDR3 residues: CASGGNYGYTF. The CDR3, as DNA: TGTGCCAGTGGGGGGAACTATGGCTACACCTTC.

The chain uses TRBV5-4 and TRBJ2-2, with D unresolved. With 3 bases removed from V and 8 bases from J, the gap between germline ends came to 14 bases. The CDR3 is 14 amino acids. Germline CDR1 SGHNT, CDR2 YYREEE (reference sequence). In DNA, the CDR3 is TGTGCCAGCAGCTCGGACCTTTCCGGGGGGGAGCTGTTTTTT. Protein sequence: CASSSDLSGGELFF.

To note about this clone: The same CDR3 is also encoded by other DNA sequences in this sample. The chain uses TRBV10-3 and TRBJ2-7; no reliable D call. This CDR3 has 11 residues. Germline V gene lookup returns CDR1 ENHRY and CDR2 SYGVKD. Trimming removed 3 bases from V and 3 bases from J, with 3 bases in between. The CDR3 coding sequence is TGTGCCATCAGTGATATCTACGAGCAGTACTTC. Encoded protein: CAISDIYEQYF.

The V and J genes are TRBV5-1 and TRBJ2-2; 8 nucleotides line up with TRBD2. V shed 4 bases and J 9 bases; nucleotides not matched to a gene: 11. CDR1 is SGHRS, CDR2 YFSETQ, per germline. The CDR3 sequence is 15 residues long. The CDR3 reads CASSPGTSRSRELFF. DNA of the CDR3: TGCGCCAGCAGCCCCGGGACTAGTCGGAGCCGGGAGCTGTTTTTT.

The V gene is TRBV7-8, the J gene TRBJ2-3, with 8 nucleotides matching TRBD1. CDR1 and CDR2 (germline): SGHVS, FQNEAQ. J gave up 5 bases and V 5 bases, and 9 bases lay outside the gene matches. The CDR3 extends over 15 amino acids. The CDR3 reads CASSARQGWGDTQYF. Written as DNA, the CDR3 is TGTGCCAGCAGCGCCCGACAGGGGTGGGGAGATACGCAGTATTTT.

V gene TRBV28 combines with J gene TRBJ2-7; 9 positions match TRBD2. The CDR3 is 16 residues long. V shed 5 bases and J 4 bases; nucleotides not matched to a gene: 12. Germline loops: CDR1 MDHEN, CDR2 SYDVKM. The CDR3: CASSMEGTSNLYEQYF. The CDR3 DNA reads TGTGCCAGCAGTATGGAAGGGACTAGCAATCTTTACGAGCAGTACTTC.

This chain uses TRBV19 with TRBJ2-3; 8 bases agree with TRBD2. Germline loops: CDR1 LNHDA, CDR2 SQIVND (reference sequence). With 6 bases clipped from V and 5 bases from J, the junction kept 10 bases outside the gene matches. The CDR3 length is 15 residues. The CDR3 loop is CASRAKRERGDTQYF. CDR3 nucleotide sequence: TGTGCCAGTAGAGCCAAGCGGGAGAGGGGAGATACGCAGTATTTT.

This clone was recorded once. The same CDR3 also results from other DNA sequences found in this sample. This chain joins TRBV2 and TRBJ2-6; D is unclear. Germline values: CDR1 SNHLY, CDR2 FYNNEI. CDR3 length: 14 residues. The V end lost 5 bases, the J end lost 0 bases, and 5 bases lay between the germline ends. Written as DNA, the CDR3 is TGTGCCAGCAGTCCAGGCTCTGGGGCCAACGTCCTGACTTTC. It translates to CASSPGSGANVLTF.